What follows are 8 T cell receptor beta chains derived from one specimen sequenced in a study of T cells in Graves' hyperthyroidism and ophthalmopathy. Amplified regions were TCR beta CDR3 sequences from RNA transcripts. The HTBI primer set was used in a first-round RT-PCR of the TCR CDR3. In TCRdb, the multiplex PCR reads were re-called with MiXCR into one record per CDR3 protein. The sample carries approximately 510,000 distinct CDR3 sequences, 46% recorded once. The sample taken for sequencing was peripheral blood or thyroid tissue (not recorded which). The receptor source for this set is an adult woman with Graves' disease, either hyperthyroidism or ophthalmopathy (not recorded which).

The rearrangement links TRBV29-1 to TRBJ1-2, with no clear D. The germline CDR1 and CDR2 sequences are SQVTM and ANQGSEA. Trimming shortened V by 5 bases and J by 4 bases, and 14 bases separated the two germline ends. CDR3 size: 13 residues. This chain's CDR3 is CSVWGEGSYGYTF. As DNA, the CDR3 is TGCAGCGTTTGGGGAGAGGGCAGCTATGGCTACACCTTC.

The J gene is TRBJ2-2, the V gene TRBV15; TRBD2 is a possible D gene (5 bases). The CDR3 spans 13 residues. CDR1 LNHNV and CDR2 YYDKDF come from the germline V gene (reference sequence). Trimming took off 1 base at V and 5 bases at J, with 5 bases between the two ends. The CDR3 DNA reads TGTGCCACCAGCAGAGGAGGGACCGGGGAGCTGTTTTTT. Residues: CATSRGGTGELFF.

This clonotype was picked up many times. The chain combines TRBV19 with TRBJ2-5; 8 bases agree with TRBD1. With V trimmed by 7 bases and J by 4 bases, 11 bases remained unmatched. Germline lookup yields CDR1 LNHDA and CDR2 SQIVND (reference sequence). This CDR3 spans 15 amino acids. CDR3 protein: CASTPSGRGLETQYF. The CDR3 DNA reads TGTGCCAGTACCCCCTCGGGCAGGGGGCTAGAGACCCAGTACTTC. The full variable domain, with the rest looked up from reference TRBV19 and TRBJ2-5, is DGGITQSPKYLFRKEGQNVTLSCEQNLNHDAMYWYRQDPGQGLRLIYYSQIVNDFQKGDIAEGYSVSREKKESFPLTVTSAQKNPTAFYLCASTPSGRGLETQYFGPGTRLLVL.

This clonotype was recorded a few times. J is TRBJ2-7 and V is TRBV15; 9 bases match TRBD2. Germline V gives CDR1 LNHNV, CDR2 YYDKDF (reference sequence). The CDR3 spans 17 residues. Losses at the gene ends were 5 bases for V and 6 bases for J; bases not matched to a gene: 17. CDR3 in DNA: TGTGCCACCAGCGTGAGTGGAGTTGGGGCGGGAGGGCCCGAGCAGTACTTC. Translated, it gives CATSVSGVGAGGPEQYF.

This clonotype has ten or more counts. The V gene is TRBV5-1, the J gene TRBJ1-5, with 7 bases aligning to TRBD1. V shed 2 bases and J 3 bases; nucleotides not matched to a gene: 5. Germline CDR1 is SGHRS and CDR2 is YFSETQ. This CDR3 has 15 residues. CDR3 sequence (DNA): TGCGCCAGCAGCTTTACGGGACAGCTCAATCAGCCCCAGCATTTT. Translation: CASSFTGQLNQPQHF. Full variable domain (rest looked up from reference TRBV5-1 and TRBJ1-5): KAGVTQTPRYLIKTRGQQVTLSCSPISGHRSVSWYQQTPGQGLQFLFEYFSETQRNKGNFPGRFSGRQFSNSRSEMNVSTLELGDSALYLCASSFTGQLNQPQHFGDGTRLSIL.

This clonotype has ten or more counts. V is TRBV25-1 and J is TRBJ2-5; 9 bases map to TRBD2. With 6 bases clipped from V and 5 bases from J, the junction kept 13 bases outside the gene matches. CDR3 length: 16 amino acids. CDR1 MGHDK and CDR2 SYGVNS come from the germline V gene. Written as DNA, the CDR3 is TGTGCCAGCAGGAGGGTAGCGGGAGCGGGGGAGGAGACCCAGTACTTC. It codes for CASRRVAGAGEETQYF. Together with reference TRBV25-1 and TRBJ2-5, the CDR3 gives the full variable domain: EADIYQTPRYLVIGTGKKITLECSQTMGHDKMYWYQQDPGMELHLIHYSYGVNSTEKGDLSSESTVSRIRTEHFPLTLESARPSHTSQYLCASRRVAGAGEETQYFGPGTRLLVL.

For the CDR3, the DNA is TGTGCCAGCAGCAGAGGGGGGACAGTTTCGAATCAGCCCCAGCATTTT. Amino acids: CASSRGGTVSNQPQHF. The genes are TRBV7-2 and TRBJ1-5, with TRBD1 matching 7 bases. The CDR3 is 16 amino acids. Germline CDR1 SGHTA, CDR2 FQGNSA. V lost 5 bases to trimming and J lost 4 bases; unmatched junction nucleotides: 11.

This clonotype was seen more than once but under ten times. This chain uses TRBV10-3 with TRBJ1-1; D is unclear. The CDR3 consists of 15 residues. The germline V gene encodes CDR1 ENHRY and CDR2 SYGVKD. V lost 7 bases and J 3 bases, leaving 18 bases between the germline ends. In DNA form, the CDR3 reads TGTGCCATCACCCACGGACTCCGAAGGGACACTGAAGCTTTCTTT. As protein: CAITHGLRRDTEAFF.